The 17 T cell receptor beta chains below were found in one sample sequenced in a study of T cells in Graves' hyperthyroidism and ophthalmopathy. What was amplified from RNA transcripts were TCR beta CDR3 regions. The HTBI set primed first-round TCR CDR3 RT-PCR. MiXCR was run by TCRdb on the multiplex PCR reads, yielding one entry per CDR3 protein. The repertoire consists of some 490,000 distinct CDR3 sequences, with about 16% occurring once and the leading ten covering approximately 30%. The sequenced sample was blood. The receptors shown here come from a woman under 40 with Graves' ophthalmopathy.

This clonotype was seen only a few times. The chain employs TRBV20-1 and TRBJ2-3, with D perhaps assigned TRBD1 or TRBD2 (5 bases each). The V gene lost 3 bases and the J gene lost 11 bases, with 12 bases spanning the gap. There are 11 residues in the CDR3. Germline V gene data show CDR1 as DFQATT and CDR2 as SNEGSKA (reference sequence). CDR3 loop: CSARGTPRQYF. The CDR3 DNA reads TGCAGTGCTAGGGGGACCCCTAGGCAGTATTTT.

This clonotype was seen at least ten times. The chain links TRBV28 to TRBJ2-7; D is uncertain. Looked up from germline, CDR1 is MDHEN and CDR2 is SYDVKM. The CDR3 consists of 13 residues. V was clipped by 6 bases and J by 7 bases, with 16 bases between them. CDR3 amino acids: CASSWGILGEQYF. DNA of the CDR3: TGTGCCAGCAGCTGGGGAATCTTGGGAGAGCAGTACTTC.

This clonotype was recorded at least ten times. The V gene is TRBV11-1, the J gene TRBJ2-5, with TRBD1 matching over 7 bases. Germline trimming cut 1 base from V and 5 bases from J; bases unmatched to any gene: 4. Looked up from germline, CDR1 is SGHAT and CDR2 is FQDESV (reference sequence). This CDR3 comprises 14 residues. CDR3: CASSLEGARETQYF. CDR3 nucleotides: TGTGCCAGCAGCTTAGAGGGGGCAAGGGAGACCCAGTACTTC.

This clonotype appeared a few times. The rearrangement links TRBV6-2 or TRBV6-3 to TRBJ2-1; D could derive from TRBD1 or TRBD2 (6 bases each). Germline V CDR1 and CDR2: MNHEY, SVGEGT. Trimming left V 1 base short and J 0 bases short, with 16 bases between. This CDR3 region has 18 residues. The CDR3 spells CASSYFDGGVVSYNEQFF. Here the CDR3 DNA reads TGTGCCAGCAGTTACTTCGACGGGGGCGTAGTCTCCTACAATGAGCAGTTCTTC.

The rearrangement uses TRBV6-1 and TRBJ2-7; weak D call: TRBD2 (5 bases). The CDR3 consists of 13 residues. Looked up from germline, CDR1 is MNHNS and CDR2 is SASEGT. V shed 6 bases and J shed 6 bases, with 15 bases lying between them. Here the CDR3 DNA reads TGTGCCAGCAGAATAACGGGGTTCGGCGAGCAGTACTTC. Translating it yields CASRITGFGEQYF.

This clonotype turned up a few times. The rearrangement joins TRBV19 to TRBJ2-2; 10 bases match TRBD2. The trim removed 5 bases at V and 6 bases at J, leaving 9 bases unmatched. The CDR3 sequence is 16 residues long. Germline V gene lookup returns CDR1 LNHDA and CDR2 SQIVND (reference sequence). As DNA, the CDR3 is TGTGCCAGTAGTCCGCAGGCTAGCGGGAGTGCCGGGGAGCTGTTTTTT. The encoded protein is CASSPQASGSAGELFF.

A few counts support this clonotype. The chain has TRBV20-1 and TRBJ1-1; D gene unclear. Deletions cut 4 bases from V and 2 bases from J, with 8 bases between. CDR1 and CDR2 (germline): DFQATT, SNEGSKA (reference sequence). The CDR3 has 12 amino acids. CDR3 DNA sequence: TGCAGTGCTAAGGACGGTAACACTGAAGCTTTCTTT. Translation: CSAKDGNTEAFF.

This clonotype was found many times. The CDR3 here is CSARTQRDYNEQFF. DNA of the CDR3: TGCAGTGCTAGGACGCAGCGGGACTACAATGAGCAGTTCTTC. The V gene is TRBV20-1, the J gene TRBJ2-1; 7 nucleotides align to TRBD2. Germline CDR1 reads DFQATT; CDR2 reads SNEGSKA (reference sequence). The CDR3 contains 14 residues. V was pared by 3 bases and J by 3 bases, with 5 bases of the junction left unmatched.

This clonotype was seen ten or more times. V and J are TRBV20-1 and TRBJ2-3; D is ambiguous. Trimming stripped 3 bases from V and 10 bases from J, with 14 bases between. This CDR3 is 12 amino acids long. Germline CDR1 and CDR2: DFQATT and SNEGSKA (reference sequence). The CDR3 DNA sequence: TGCAGTGCTAGTTTCCGGGTCGGGTCGCAGTATTTT. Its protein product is CSASFRVGSQYF.

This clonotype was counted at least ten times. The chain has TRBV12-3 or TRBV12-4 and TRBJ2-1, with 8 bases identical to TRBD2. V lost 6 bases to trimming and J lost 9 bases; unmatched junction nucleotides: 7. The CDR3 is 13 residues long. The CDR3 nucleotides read TGTGCCAGCAGCCGCCGGGAGGGGGGTGAGCAGTTCTTC. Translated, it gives CASSRREGGEQFF.

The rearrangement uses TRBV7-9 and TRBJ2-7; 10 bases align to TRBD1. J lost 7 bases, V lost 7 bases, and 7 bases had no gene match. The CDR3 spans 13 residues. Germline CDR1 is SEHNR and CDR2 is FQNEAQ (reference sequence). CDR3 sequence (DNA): TGTGCCAGCAAAAATGGACAGGGGGGGGAGCAGTACTTC. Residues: CASKNGQGGEQYF.

CDR3 in DNA: TGTGCCAGCAGATTAGCGGGAGGGCCGTCCCACAATGAGCAGTTCTTC. Protein product: CASRLAGGPSHNEQFF. This sequence joins TRBV6-2 or TRBV6-3 and TRBJ2-1, with TRBD2 matching 11 bases. V gave up 6 bases and J gave up 5 bases; unmatched junction bases: 9. CDR3 length: 16 amino acids. Germline V lookup: CDR1 MNHEY, CDR2 SVGEGT.

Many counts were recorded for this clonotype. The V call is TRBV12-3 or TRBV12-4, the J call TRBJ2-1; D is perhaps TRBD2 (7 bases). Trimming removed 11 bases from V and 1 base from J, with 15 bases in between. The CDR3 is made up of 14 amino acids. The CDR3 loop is CAGAAGASYNEQFF. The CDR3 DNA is TGTGCCGGGGCCGCGGGGGCATCCTACAATGAGCAGTTCTTC.

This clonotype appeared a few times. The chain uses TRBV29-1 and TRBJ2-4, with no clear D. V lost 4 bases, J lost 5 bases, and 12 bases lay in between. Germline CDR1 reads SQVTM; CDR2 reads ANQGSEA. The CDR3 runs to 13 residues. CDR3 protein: CSVALGRENIQYF. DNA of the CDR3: TGCAGCGTTGCGTTGGGAAGAGAAAACATTCAGTACTTC.

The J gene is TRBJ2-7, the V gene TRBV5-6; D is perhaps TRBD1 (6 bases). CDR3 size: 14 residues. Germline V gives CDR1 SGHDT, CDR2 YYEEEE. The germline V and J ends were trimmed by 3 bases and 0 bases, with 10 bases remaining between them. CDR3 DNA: TGTGCCAGCAGCTACAGACAGGTCTCCTACGAGCAGTACTTC. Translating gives CASSYRQVSYEQYF.

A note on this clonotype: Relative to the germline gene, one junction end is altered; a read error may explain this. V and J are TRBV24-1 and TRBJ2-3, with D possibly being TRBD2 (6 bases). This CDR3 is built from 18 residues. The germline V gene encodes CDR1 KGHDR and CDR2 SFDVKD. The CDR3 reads CATNDSTQEVAGTDTQYF. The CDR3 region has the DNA TGTGCCACCAATGATTCGACTCAAGAAGTAGCGGGCACAGATACGCAGTATTTT.

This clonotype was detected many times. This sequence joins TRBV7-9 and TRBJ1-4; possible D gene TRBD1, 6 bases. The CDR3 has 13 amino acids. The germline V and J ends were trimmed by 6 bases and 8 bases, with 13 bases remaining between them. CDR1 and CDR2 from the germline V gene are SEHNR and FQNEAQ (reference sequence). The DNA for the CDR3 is TGTGCCAGCAGACAACCGGGACACGAAAAACTGTTTTTT. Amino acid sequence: CASRQPGHEKLFF.